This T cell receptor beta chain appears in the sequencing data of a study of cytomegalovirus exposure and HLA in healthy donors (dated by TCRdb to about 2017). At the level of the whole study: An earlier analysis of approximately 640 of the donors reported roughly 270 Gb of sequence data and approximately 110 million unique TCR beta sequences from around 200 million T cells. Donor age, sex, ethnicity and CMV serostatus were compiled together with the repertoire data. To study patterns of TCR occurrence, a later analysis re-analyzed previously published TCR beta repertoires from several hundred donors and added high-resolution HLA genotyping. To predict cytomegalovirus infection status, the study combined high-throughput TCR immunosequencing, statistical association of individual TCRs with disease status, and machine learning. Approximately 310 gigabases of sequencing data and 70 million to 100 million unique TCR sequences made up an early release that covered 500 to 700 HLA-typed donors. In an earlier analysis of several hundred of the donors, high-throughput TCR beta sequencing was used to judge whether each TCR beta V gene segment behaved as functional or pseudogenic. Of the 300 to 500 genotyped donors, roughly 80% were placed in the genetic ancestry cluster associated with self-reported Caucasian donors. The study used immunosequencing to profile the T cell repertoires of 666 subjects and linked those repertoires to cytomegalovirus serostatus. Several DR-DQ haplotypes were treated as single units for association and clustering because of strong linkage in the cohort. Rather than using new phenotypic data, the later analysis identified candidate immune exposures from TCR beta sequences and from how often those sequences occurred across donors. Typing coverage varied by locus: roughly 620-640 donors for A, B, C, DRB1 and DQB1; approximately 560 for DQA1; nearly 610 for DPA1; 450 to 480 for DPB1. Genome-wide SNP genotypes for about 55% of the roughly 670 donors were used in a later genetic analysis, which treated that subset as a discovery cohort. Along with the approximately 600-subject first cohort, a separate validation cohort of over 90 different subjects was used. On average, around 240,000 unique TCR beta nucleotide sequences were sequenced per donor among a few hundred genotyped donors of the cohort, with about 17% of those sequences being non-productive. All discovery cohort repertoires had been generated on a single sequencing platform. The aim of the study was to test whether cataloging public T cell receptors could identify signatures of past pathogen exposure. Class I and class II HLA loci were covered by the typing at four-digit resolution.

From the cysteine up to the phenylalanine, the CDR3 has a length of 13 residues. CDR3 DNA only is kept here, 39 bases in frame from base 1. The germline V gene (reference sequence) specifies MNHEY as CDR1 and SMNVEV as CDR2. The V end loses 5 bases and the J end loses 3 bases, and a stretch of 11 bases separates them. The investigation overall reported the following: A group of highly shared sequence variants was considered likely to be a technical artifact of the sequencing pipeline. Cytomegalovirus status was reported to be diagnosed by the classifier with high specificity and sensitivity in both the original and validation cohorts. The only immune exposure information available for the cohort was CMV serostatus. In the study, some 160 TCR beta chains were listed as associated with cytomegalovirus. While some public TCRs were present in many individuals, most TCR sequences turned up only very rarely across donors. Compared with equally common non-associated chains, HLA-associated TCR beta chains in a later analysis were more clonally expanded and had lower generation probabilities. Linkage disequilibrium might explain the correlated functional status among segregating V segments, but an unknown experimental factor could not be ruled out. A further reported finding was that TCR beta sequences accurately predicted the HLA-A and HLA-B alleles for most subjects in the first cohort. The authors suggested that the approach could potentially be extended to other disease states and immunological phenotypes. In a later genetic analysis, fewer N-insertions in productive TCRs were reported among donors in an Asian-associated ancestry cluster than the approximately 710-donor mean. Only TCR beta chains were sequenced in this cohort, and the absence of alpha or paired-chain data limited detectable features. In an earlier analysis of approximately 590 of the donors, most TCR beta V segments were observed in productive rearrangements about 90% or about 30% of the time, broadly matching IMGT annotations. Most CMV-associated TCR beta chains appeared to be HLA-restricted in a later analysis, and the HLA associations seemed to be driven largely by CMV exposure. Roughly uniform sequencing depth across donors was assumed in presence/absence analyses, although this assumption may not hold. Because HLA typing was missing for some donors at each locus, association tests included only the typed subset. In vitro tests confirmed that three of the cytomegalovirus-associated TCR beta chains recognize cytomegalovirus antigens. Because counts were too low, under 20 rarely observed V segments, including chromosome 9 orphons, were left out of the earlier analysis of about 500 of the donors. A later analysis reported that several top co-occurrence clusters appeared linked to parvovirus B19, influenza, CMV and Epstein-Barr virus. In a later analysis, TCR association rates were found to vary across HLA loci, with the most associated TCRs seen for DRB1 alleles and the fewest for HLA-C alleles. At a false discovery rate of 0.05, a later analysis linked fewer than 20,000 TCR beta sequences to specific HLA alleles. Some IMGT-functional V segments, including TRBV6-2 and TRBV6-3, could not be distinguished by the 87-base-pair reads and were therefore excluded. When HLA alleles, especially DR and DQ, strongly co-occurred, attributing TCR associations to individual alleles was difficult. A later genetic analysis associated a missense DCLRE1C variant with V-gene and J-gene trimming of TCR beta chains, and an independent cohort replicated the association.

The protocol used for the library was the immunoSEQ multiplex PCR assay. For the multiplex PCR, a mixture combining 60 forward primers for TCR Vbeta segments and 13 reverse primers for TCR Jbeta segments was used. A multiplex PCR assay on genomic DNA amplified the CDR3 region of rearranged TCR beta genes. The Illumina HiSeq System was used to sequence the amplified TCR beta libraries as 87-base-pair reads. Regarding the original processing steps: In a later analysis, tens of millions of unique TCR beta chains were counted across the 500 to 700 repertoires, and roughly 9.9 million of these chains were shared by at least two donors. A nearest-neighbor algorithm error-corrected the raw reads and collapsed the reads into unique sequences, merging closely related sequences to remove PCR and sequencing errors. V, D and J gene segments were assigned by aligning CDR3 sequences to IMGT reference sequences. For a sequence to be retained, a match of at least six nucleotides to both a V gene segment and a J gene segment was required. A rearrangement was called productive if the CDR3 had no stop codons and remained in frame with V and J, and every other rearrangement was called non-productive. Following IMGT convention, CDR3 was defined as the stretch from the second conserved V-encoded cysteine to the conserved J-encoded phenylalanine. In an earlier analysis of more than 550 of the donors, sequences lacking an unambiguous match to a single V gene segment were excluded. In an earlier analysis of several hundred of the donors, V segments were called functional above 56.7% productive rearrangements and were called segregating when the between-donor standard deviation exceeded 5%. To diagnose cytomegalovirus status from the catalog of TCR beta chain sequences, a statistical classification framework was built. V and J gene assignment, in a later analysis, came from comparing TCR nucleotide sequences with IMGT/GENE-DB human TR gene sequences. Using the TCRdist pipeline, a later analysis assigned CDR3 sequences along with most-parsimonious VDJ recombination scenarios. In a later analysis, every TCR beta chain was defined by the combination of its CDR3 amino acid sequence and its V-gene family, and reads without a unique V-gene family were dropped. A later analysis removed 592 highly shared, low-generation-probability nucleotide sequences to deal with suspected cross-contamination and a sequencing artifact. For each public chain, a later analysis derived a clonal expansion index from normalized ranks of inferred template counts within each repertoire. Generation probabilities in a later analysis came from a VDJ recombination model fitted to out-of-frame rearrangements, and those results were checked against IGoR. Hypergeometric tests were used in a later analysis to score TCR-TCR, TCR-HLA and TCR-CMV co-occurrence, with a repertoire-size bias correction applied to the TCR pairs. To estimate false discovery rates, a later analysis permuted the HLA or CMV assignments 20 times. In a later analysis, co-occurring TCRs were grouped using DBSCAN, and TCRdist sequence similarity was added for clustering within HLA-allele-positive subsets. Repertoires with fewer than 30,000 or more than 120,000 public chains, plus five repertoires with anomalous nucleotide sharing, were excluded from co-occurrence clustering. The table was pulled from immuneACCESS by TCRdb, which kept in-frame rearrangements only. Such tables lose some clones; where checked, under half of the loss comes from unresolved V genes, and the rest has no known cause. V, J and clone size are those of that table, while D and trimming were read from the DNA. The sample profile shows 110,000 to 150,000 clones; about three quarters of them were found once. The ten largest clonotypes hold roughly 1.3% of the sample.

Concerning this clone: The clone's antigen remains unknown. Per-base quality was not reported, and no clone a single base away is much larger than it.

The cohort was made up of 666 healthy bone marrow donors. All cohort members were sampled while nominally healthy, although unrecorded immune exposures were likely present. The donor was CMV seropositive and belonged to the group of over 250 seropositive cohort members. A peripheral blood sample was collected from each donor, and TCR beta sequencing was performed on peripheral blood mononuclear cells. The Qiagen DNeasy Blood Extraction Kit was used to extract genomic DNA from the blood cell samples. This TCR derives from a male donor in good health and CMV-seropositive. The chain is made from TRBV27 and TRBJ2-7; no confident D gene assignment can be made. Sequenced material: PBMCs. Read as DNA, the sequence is TGTGCCAGCAGTCCACAAGCAGGCTACGAGCAGTACTTC. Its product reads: CASSPQAGYEQYF.